Below are 2 T cell receptor beta chains sequenced from a single sample in a study of human T cells and chemical hapten exposure. TCRdb ran MiXCR on the RACE reads and lists one entry per CDR3 protein. The repertoire holds approximately 100,000 distinct CDR3 sequences, with approximately 8.8% as singletons. The time point denotes: patch test 2, 6 weeks after DPC sensitization. The treatment: therapeutic diphenylcyclopropenone sensitization with weekly scalp DPC. Material: whole blood, obtained in connection with sensitization to the hapten diphenylcyclopropenone (DPC). Receptor source: a middle-aged woman with alopecia areata. Some clones in this sample may be carry-over from other donors' samples.

This sequence joins TRBV7-4 and TRBJ2-1; D is undetermined. V was shortened by 2 bases and J by 4 bases, with 9 bases between the two germline ends. Per the germline V gene, CDR1 is SGHVT and CDR2 is SQSDAQ. The CDR3 contains 14 residues. The DNA of the CDR3 is TGTGCCAGCAGCTTAAGTGGCAGATACAATGAGCAGTTCTTC. It encodes CASSLSGRYNEQFF.

This clonotype was seen only a few times. The V gene is TRBV7-2, the J gene TRBJ2-5, with 10 bases that match TRBD2. Per the germline V gene, CDR1 is SGHTA and CDR2 is FQGNSA. The CDR3 loop spans 17 amino acids. V lost 1 base, J lost 2 bases, and 7 bases stayed unmatched. CDR3 protein: CASSLGRLAGAQETQYF. The DNA for the CDR3 is TGTGCCAGCAGCTTAGGTCGGCTAGCGGGGGCTCAAGAGACCCAGTACTTC.